Described below is a single TCR beta chain sequence and its context. The sample comes from a study of blood T cell repertoires in COVID-19. Looking at the study overall: Sources were T cells, B-cell-depleted T cells, or PBMCs; the material itself was cDNA or gDNA.

This table comes from immunoSEQ multiplex PCR, and its TCRdb copy is limited to in-frame clones, with some not included. The sample contains 200,000 to 250,000 clones, 88% of which appear only once. This CDR3 comprises 14 residues. With 1 base removed from V and 8 bases from J, the gap between germline ends came to 14 bases. The germline gives CDR1 MNHNS, CDR2 SASEGT. The origin of this receptor is a woman aged 25 to 39 with COVID-19, enrolled during active disease. The sequenced sample was peripheral blood. The chain carries TRBV6-1 and TRBJ1-2, with D maybe TRBD1 (6 bases). CDR3 nucleotides: TGTGCCAGCAGTGAAGTCAGGGGCTCCGGGGGCTACACCTTC. Residues: CASSEVRGSGGYTF.